This T cell receptor (beta chain) was sequenced in a study of spatial heterogeneity in lung cancer. Study details: The follow-up PBMC samples were sequenced whenever they were available. The median time to follow-up was two to three years after resection.

This CDR3 comprises 13 residues. Germline CDR1 and CDR2: SGHTA and FQGNSA. The V and J ends lost 2 bases and 4 bases respectively, with 8 bases between them. The time point here: blood at routine non-recurrence follow-up after resection. The library protocol tagged each TCR cDNA with a unique molecular identifier. In TCRdb, the 5' RACE reads were re-called with MiXCR into one record per CDR3 protein. The table lists under 20,000 distinct CDR3 sequences, approximately 19% of them singletons. The receptor comes from a male donor with early-stage non-small cell lung cancer. The sample was PBMCs, taken at follow-up. The chain is built from TRBV7-2 and TRBJ1-2; D may be TRBD1 (6 bases). CDR3 nucleotide sequence: TGTGCCAGCAGCTTAATGGACAGCTATGGCTACACCTTC. It translates to CASSLMDSYGYTF.